Sequencing of this T cell receptor beta chain was carried out in a study of cytomegalovirus exposure and HLA in healthy donors. As for the study in general: Most genotyped donors, roughly 83% of about 400, had Caucasian-associated genetic ancestry. Regarding the study as a whole: V segments that were indistinguishable, TRBV6-2 and TRBV6-3 among them, were omitted from analysis. The study found most TCR sequences rare, yet found some public TCRs in many donors. The listing of 150 to 200 TCR beta chains classed them as cytomegalovirus-associated.

The germline gives CDR1 MDHEN, CDR2 SYDVKM. V lost 3 bases to trimming and J lost 1 base; unmatched junction nucleotides: 2. The CDR3 extends over 15 amino acids. Remarks on this clone: No antigen is known for it.

With 60 Vbeta and 13 Jbeta primers, the PCR was carried out. The protocol was immunoSEQ multiplex PCR, while the TCRdb copy is restricted to in-frame clones and leaves out a portion. The table shows some 42,000 clones, with 45% to 65% occurring only once. This chain joins TRBV28 and TRBJ2-5; 10 bases line up with TRBD2. The sample was PBMCs. The clonotype comes from a human donor in good health. In nucleotides, the CDR3 is TGTGCCAGCAGTTTTCAGCGGGGGGGCCAAGAGACCCAGTACTTC. Translation: CASSFQRGGQETQYF.